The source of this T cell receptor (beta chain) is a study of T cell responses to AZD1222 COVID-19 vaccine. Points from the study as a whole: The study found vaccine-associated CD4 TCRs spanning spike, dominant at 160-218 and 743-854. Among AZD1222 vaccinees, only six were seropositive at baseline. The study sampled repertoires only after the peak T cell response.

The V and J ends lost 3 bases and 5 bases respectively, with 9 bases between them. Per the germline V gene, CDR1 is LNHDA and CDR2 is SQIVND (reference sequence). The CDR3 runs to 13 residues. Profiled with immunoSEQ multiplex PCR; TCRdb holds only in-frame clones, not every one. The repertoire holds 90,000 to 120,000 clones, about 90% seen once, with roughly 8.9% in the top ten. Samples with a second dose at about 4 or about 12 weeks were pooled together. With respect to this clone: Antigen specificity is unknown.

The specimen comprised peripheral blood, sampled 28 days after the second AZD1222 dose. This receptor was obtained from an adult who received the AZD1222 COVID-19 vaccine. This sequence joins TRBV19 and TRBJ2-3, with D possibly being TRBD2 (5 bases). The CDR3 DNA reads TGTGCCAGTAGTATGAGACGGGGAGATACGCAGTATTTT. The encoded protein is CASSMRRGDTQYF. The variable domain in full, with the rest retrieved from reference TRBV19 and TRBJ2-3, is DGGITQSPKYLFRKEGQNVTLSCEQNLNHDAMYWYRQDPGQGLRLIYYSQIVNDFQKGDIAEGYSVSREKKESFPLTVTSAQKNPTAFYLCASSMRRGDTQYFGPGTRLTVL.